This TCR beta chain came from a study of shared clonotypes between healthy human individuals. Remarks on this clone: No antigen is known for it.

CDR1 and CDR2 from the germline V gene are KGHSH and LQKENI. This CDR3 region has 12 residues. The ends were cut back, 3 bases at V and 6 bases at J, with 6 bases in the middle. Overall study results and limits: Estimated richness values were generally larger in naive subsets than in memory subsets.

The method was immunoSEQ multiplex PCR; TCRdb's version includes in-frame clones alone and lacks a portion of them. The table lists fewer than 3 million clones, roughly 92% of them singletons. This receptor was identified in a man younger than 30 in good health. Some clones in this sample may be carry-over from other donors' samples. The sample consisted of naive CD4+ T cells from PBMCs. The subset is: CD45RA+ positively selected. The chain carries TRBV18 and TRBJ2-1; D uncertain. In DNA, the CDR3 is TGTGCCAGCTCACCGGTCAGCAATGAGCAGTTCTTC. It codes for CASSPVSNEQFF.